These T cell receptor beta chains were read from a single sample in a study of blood T cell repertoires in COVID-19. The table came from immunoSEQ multiplex PCR; TCRdb's copy has only in-frame clones and leaves some out. The sample includes nearly 110,000 clones, 76% of them seen just once. Source material: peripheral blood. These receptors all stem from an elderly man with COVID-19, enrolled during active disease. The CDR3 runs from the conserved cysteine through the conserved F or W. The order of the fields is CDR3 DNA, CDR3 protein, D gene, V gene, clone size, J gene. The D gene is left open where the match is weak. Size is stated for part of the rows, as once, few or many counts, or as a class when the clone is expanded.

TGTGCCAGCGAGGCCTCCGGCACAGATACGCAGTATTTT | CASEASGTDTQYF | - | TRBV6-5 | - | TRBJ2-3
TGTGCCAGCAGTTTATCCCCGGGGAGGAGCTCCTACGAGCAGTACTTC | CASSLSPGRSSYEQYF | - | TRBV27 | - | TRBJ2-7
TGTGCCAGCAGTCCCTGGGGACAGGGAGGTCAGCCCCAGCATTTT | CASSPWGQGGQPQHF | TRBD1 | TRBV28 | - | TRBJ1-5
TGTGCCAGCTCACCACCCACAGGGGGTCTGGACGAGCAGTACTTC | CASSPPTGGLDEQYF | TRBD1 | TRBV18 | - | TRBJ2-7
TGTGCCACCAGCCTACGTACTGCTCGGGATACTCAGCCCCAGCATTTT | CATSLRTARDTQPQHF | - | TRBV15 | - | TRBJ1-5
TGTGCCAGCAGTTTACAGGGACCCTATAATTCACCCCTCCACTTT | CASSLQGPYNSPLHF | - | TRBV6-5 | - | TRBJ1-6
TGTGCCAGCAGCCTAGACAGGGCCTACGAGCAGTACTTC | CASSLDRAYEQYF | TRBD1 | TRBV5-6 | - | TRBJ2-7
TGTGCCATCAGTGAGTCGGGGACAGACTGGAACACTGAAGCTTTCTTT | CAISESGTDWNTEAFF | TRBD1 | TRBV10-3 | few | TRBJ1-1
TGCGCCAGCAGCTTGGCCCCCGACAGGGCCTACGAGCAGTACTTC | CASSLAPDRAYEQYF | TRBD1 | TRBV5-1 | - | TRBJ2-7
TGTGCCAGTAGTACCAGCGGGATACCCACGTACGAGCAGTACTTC | CASSTSGIPTYEQYF | TRBD2 | TRBV19 | - | TRBJ2-7
TGTGCCAGCAGCCAGACCCCGGGGGAGCAGTACTTC | CASSQTPGEQYF | - | TRBV7-2 | - | TRBJ2-7
TGCAGCGTTGAAGGACTAAACTCCTACGAGCAGTACTTC | CSVEGLNSYEQYF | - | TRBV29-1 | - | TRBJ2-7
TGTGCCAGCAGGATAATCCGGGACAAACAGTACCAAGAGACCCAGTACTTC | CASRIIRDKQYQETQYF | - | TRBV28 | - | TRBJ2-5
TGTGCCAGCAGCGACCCGGGAGCCCGAAGCTCCTACAATGAGCAGTTCTTC | CASSDPGARSSYNEQFF | - | TRBV5-4 | - | TRBJ2-1
TGTGCCAGCAGTTACTATTCCGGACAGGCTCACTATGGCTACACCTTC | CASSYYSGQAHYGYTF | TRBD1 | TRBV6-5 | - | TRBJ1-2
TGTGCCAGCAGCCAAGCAGGGGGCGCATCCGGGGAGCTGTTTTTT | CASSQAGGASGELFF | TRBD1 | TRBV3-1/TRBV3-2 | - | TRBJ2-2
TGTGCCAGCAGTTACCCTCCCAGCGGAAACACCGGGGAGCTGTTTTTT | CASSYPPSGNTGELFF | - | TRBV6-5 | - | TRBJ2-2
TGTGCCAGCAGCTCCGAGCGGGGCTACACCTTC | CASSSERGYTF | - | TRBV28 | - | TRBJ1-2
TGTGCCAGCAGCTTACTACAGGGTCAAGATACGCAGTATTTT | CASSLLQGQDTQYF | - | TRBV7-9 | - | TRBJ2-3
TGCGCCAGCAGCCCCAGACAGGGGGGCAATCAGCCCCAGCATTTT | CASSPRQGGNQPQHF | TRBD1 | TRBV4-1 | - | TRBJ1-5
TGTGCCAGCAGCCGTTCGGGACTAGCTAGGGGGGAGCTGTTTTTT | CASSRSGLARGELFF | TRBD2 | TRBV28 | - | TRBJ2-2
TGTGCCAGCAGCTTGGCTAGCGGGAGTGAGTACGAGCAGTACTTC | CASSLASGSEYEQYF | TRBD2 | TRBV5-1 | - | TRBJ2-7
TGTGCCAGCTCACAGCTAGCGCCGAACACCGGGGAGCTGTTTTTT | CASSQLAPNTGELFF | - | TRBV18 | - | TRBJ2-2
TGTGCCAGCAGTCGACAGGGGGCAAATGAAAAACTGTTTTTT | CASSRQGANEKLFF | TRBD1 | TRBV14 | - | TRBJ1-4
TGTGCCAGCAGCTTAAATAGCGGGGAGCTGTTTTTT | CASSLNSGELFF | - | TRBV7-2 | - | TRBJ2-2
TGTGCCAGCAGTTACGAGACAGGGATCACTGAAGCTTTCTTT | CASSYETGITEAFF | TRBD1 | TRBV6-5 | - | TRBJ1-1
TGTGCCAGCAGCGTAGGCCTAGAGATTGAAAAACTGTTTTTT | CASSVGLEIEKLFF | - | TRBV9 | - | TRBJ1-4
TGTGCCAGCAGCGTGTACAGGGGGGACACAGATACGCAGTATTTT | CASSVYRGDTDTQYF | TRBD1 | TRBV9 | - | TRBJ2-3
TGTGCCAGCAGCCAGGGTACAGGGGGCGCGACTGAAGCTTTCTTT | CASSQGTGGATEAFF | TRBD1 | TRBV3-1/TRBV3-2 | - | TRBJ1-1